The 21 T cell receptor beta chains given below trace back to one sample, sequenced in a study of blood T cell repertoires in COVID-19. Only in-frame clones appear in the TCRdb table, and some are missing; sequencing was by immunoSEQ multiplex PCR. Of approximately 180,000 clones in the sample, more than 80% were seen once. Sequences were obtained from peripheral blood. The receptors shown here come from a woman of 80 years or more with COVID-19, enrolled during active disease.

Points on this clone: The sample carries other DNA sequences with the same CDR3. The chain is built from TRBV5-1 and TRBJ1-2, with D perhaps matching TRBD1 (5 bases). CDR1 and CDR2 (germline): SGHRS, YFSETQ. Trimming took 0 bases from V and 8 from J, leaving 14 bases between them. CDR3 length equals 14 residues. CDR3: CASSLGRGEEGYTF. DNA for the CDR3: TGCGCCAGCAGCTTGGGTCGGGGGGAGGAAGGCTACACCTTC.

This sequence joins TRBV4-3 and TRBJ1-2; 8 positions agree with TRBD1. Germline CDR1 reads LGHNA; CDR2 reads YSLEER. This CDR3 comprises 14 residues. V lost 4 bases to trimming and J lost 2 bases; unmatched junction nucleotides: 3. The CDR3 spells CASSPGQENYGYTF. In nucleotides, the CDR3 is TGCGCCAGCAGCCCGGGACAGGAGAACTATGGCTACACCTTC.

This clone is a singleton in its sample. The DNA of the CDR3 is TGTGCCAGCAGTTTAACCCCGAGCTCCTACAATGAGCAGTTCTTC. It encodes CASSLTPSSYNEQFF. The chain uses TRBV27 and TRBJ2-1; no reliable D call. Looked up from germline, CDR1 is MNHEY and CDR2 is SMNVEV (reference sequence). CDR3 size: 15 residues. V lost 2 bases to trimming and J lost 0 bases, with 8 bases between them.

This clone was counted a single time. V gene TRBV28 combines with J gene TRBJ1-5; 10 nucleotides align to TRBD1. CDR3 size: 16 residues. Losses at the gene ends were 1 base for V and 7 bases for J; bases not matched to a gene: 7. CDR1 and CDR2 (germline): MDHEN, SYDVKM. CDR3 region: CASSLYGTGDSQPQHF. CDR3 nucleotide sequence: TGTGCCAGCAGTTTATACGGGACAGGGGATTCCCAGCCCCAGCATTTT.

The chain carries TRBV28 and TRBJ2-3, with 8 bases that match TRBD2. The junction had 8 bases not matched to a gene; V was cut back by 8 bases and J by 4 bases. The CDR3 is 14 residues long. Germline loops: CDR1 MDHEN, CDR2 SYDVKM. This CDR3 reads CASSPAGGADTQYF. CDR3 sequence (DNA): TGTGCCAGCTCTCCGGCGGGAGGAGCAGATACGCAGTATTTT.

This rearrangement joins TRBV7-2 to TRBJ1-2, with TRBD1 matching 9 bases. This CDR3 region has 16 residues. From germline, CDR1 is SGHTA and CDR2 FQGNSA. V shed 4 bases, J shed 4 bases, and the junction held 10 bases outside the gene matches. The CDR3 DNA reads as TGTGCCAGCAGCTCCTCCGGGACAGGGAATTCCTATGGCTACACCTTC. Amino acid sequence: CASSSSGTGNSYGYTF. The complete variable domain, with remaining parts taken from reference TRBV7-2 and TRBJ1-2, reads GAGVSQSPSNKVTEKGKDVELRCDPISGHTALYWYRQSLGQGLEFLIYFQGNSAPDKSGLPSDRFSAERTGGSVSTLTIQRTQQEDSAVYLCASSSSGTGNSYGYTFGSGTRLTVV.

This clone was detected only once. The gene calls are TRBV4-2 and TRBJ1-1, with 9 bases matching TRBD1. Germline CDR1 and CDR2: LGHNA and YNFKEQ. After removal of 3 bases from V and 3 bases from J, the junction contained 2 bases not matched to a gene. The CDR3 contains 14 residues. The CDR3 bases are TGTGCCAGCAGCCAGACAGGGGGGGACACTGAAGCTTTCTTT. Its protein product is CASSQTGGDTEAFF.

This chain joins TRBV7-9 and TRBJ2-1; D gene ambiguous. The CDR3 has 13 amino acids. Trimming stripped 5 bases from V and 6 bases from J, with 11 bases between. Germline V gene sequence: CDR1 SEHNR, CDR2 FQNEAQ (reference sequence). The CDR3 nucleotides read TGTGCCAGCAGCCTACACGGGTCCAATGAGCAGTTCTTC. It codes for CASSLHGSNEQFF. Full variable domain (remainder filled in from reference TRBV7-9 and TRBJ2-1): DTGVSQNPRHKITKRGQNVTFRCDPISEHNRLYWYRQTLGQGPEFLTYFQNEAQLEKSRLLSDRFSAERPKGSFSTLEIQRTEQGDSAMYLCASSLHGSNEQFFGPGTRLTVL.

The J gene is TRBJ2-3, the V gene TRBV2, with 10 bases lining up with TRBD2. The CDR3 is 15 residues long. With V trimmed by 10 bases and J by 2 bases, 9 bases remained unmatched. Germline V gives CDR1 SNHLY, CDR2 FYNNEI. CDR3 nucleotides: TGTGCCACCCAGGGACTAGCGACCAACACAGATACGCAGTATTTT. Protein product: CATQGLATNTDTQYF.

J is TRBJ1-5 and V is TRBV5-8; tentative D call: TRBD1 (5 bases). Trimming pared 4 bases from V and 1 base from J, leaving 12 bases between. This CDR3 contains 15 residues. CDR1 SGHTS and CDR2 YDEGEE come from the germline V gene. CDR3 sequence: CASSLRGRSNQPQHF. The CDR3 DNA reads TGTGCCAGCAGCCTTAGGGGCAGGAGCAATCAGCCCCAGCATTTT.

This clone was picked up one time. The J gene is TRBJ2-7, the V gene TRBV25-1, with D possibly TRBD1 on 5 matching bases. The V gene lost 0 bases and the J gene lost 2 bases, with 17 bases spanning the gap. CDR3 size: 17 residues. Per germline, CDR1 MGHDK and CDR2 SYGVNS. The CDR3 sequence: CASSEYPEGDFAYEQYF. CDR3 DNA sequence: TGTGCCAGCAGTGAATATCCGGAAGGGGATTTCGCCTACGAGCAGTACTTC.

This chain connects TRBV29-1 to TRBJ2-1, with 10 bases aligning to TRBD2. This CDR3 is 14 amino acids long. V lost 2 bases, J lost 7 bases, and 5 bases stayed unmatched. Per the germline V gene, CDR1 is SQVTM and CDR2 is ANQGSEA. Here the CDR3 DNA reads TGCAGCGTTGAACGGGCTAGCGGGAGAAATGAGCAGTTCTTC. Translating it yields CSVERASGRNEQFF.

J is TRBJ2-7 and V is TRBV3-1 (or the pseudogene TRBV3-2); 13 nucleotides line up with TRBD2. The CDR3 extends over 15 amino acids. V shed 4 bases and J 3 bases; nucleotides not matched to a gene: 3. Germline CDR1 and CDR2: LGHDT and YNNKEL (reference sequence). This CDR3 reads CASSLTSGGYYEQYF. For the CDR3, the DNA is TGTGCCAGCAGCCTGACTAGCGGGGGGTACTACGAGCAGTACTTC.

The V and J genes are TRBV28 and TRBJ2-3; 8 nucleotides agree with TRBD2. The CDR3 totals 16 residues. The germline V gene has CDR1 MDHEN and CDR2 SYDVKM. V gave up 8 bases and J gave up 2 bases; unmatched junction bases: 12. CDR3 sequence reads: CASPPPSSGNTDTQYF. The CDR3 nucleotides read TGTGCCAGCCCCCCGCCTAGTAGCGGGAACACAGATACGCAGTATTTT.

The chain is built from TRBV28 and TRBJ1-2, with D perhaps matching TRBD1 (6 bases). CDR3 length equals 13 residues. Germline-derived CDR1 and CDR2 are MDHEN and SYDVKM. Trimming stripped 5 bases from V and 9 bases from J, with 16 bases between. CDR3 nucleotides: TGTGCCAGCAGTCCACATGCAGGGGTAAGCTACACCTTC. As protein: CASSPHAGVSYTF.

This clone was detected only a few times. The sample contains more than one DNA sequence encoding this CDR3. V gene TRBV3-1 (or the pseudogene TRBV3-2) combines with J gene TRBJ2-2, with 14 positions matching TRBD2. CDR3 length equals 17 residues. V was clipped by 1 base and J by 4 bases; unmatched bases: 2. The V gene's germline CDR1 is LGHDT and CDR2 YNNKEL (reference sequence). The CDR3 nucleotides are TGTGCCAGCAGCCAAGTTGGGACTAGCGGGGGCACCGGGGAGCTGTTTTTT. Amino acid sequence: CASSQVGTSGGTGELFF.

This clone has just a few counts. This rearrangement joins TRBV7-9 to TRBJ2-5; D is perhaps TRBD2 (5 bases). The CDR3 is 16 residues long. Germline V lookup: CDR1 SEHNR, CDR2 FQNEAQ (reference sequence). The CDR3 bases are TGTTCAAGCAGCTTAGGGAGCGGACTGTACCAAGAGACCCAGTACTTC. The encoded protein is CSSSLGSGLYQETQYF.

This rearrangement joins TRBV5-6 to TRBJ2-1, with D possibly being TRBD2 (5 bases). V lost 2 bases to trimming and J lost 8 bases, with 11 bases between them. The germline CDR1 and CDR2 sequences are SGHDT and YYEEEE. The CDR3 has 13 residues. The CDR3 nucleotides read TGTGCCAGCAGCTTTTCTAGCCCCCATGAGCAGTTCTTC. Its translation is CASSFSSPHEQFF.

CDR3 protein: CASSPSGRAAGNIQYF. The DNA of the CDR3 is TGTGCCAGCAGCCCTAGCGGGAGGGCCGCAGGAAACATTCAGTACTTC. J is TRBJ2-4 and V is TRBV28; 12 positions match TRBD2. Germline V gene data show CDR1 as MDHEN and CDR2 as SYDVKM. The V and J ends lost 6 bases and 6 bases, in that order; junction bases with no gene match: 9. This CDR3 contains 16 residues.

V gene TRBV10-3 combines with J gene TRBJ2-1; D might be TRBD2 (6 bases). The V gene lost 1 base and the J gene lost 6 bases, with 7 bases spanning the gap. Germline lookup yields CDR1 ENHRY and CDR2 SYGVKD. The CDR3 contains 13 residues. The CDR3 nucleotides are TGTGCCATCAGTGAGTTGGGGGGCAATGAGCAGTTCTTC. This sequence encodes CAISELGGNEQFF.

The chain links TRBV7-2 to TRBJ2-1, with 8 bases aligning to TRBD2. This CDR3 region has 15 residues. Per the germline V gene, CDR1 is SGHTA and CDR2 is FQGNSA. The J segment lost 8 bases and the V segment lost 5 bases, leaving 11 bases of the junction unmatched. DNA of the CDR3: TGTGCCAGCAGCAATAGGCGGGGGGCAGTCGATGAGCAGTTCTTC. Translation gives CASSNRRGAVDEQFF. The whole variable domain, filled in from reference TRBV7-2 and TRBJ2-1, reads GAGVSQSPSNKVTEKGKDVELRCDPISGHTALYWYRQSLGQGLEFLIYFQGNSAPDKSGLPSDRFSAERTGGSVSTLTIQRTQQEDSAVYLCASSNRRGAVDEQFFGPGTRLTVL.